This T cell receptor beta chain derives from a study of T cells in Graves' hyperthyroidism and ophthalmopathy. General study points: In simple terms, a model built on 13 V-J features told ophthalmopathy apart from stable hyperthyroidism. Also found in blood were most expanded thyroid clonotypes above 0.001.

Germline lookup yields CDR1 SGHTA and CDR2 FQGNSA. Losses at the gene ends were 4 bases for V and 1 base for J; bases not matched to a gene: 7. The CDR3 has 16 residues. The hyperthyroidism was newly diagnosed and had lasted under 2 months; the patients were aged 18 to 65. Criteria for exclusion of patients were uncontrolled infection, other autoimmune disease, pregnancy or lactation. This clonotype showed up just a few times. Its antigen is not identified. Amplification targeted TCR beta CDR3 regions from RNA transcripts. Carried out on the TCR CDR3, a first-round RT-PCR used the HTBI primer set. Each CDR3 protein is one row after TCRdb ran MiXCR on the multiplex PCR reads. The sample has 480,000 or so distinct CDR3 sequences, approximately 15% seen once.

What was sequenced was blood. The rearrangement joins TRBV7-2 to TRBJ2-3; 8 positions match TRBD2. This receptor was identified in a woman between 18 and 30 years old with Graves' hyperthyroidism. CDR3 DNA: TGTGCCAGCAGCTCAAATAGCGGGGCTGGCACAGATACGCAGTATTTT. This sequence encodes CASSSNSGAGTDTQYF.